The 30 T cell receptor beta chains below come from one sample, sequenced in a study of cytomegalovirus exposure and HLA in healthy donors. PCR employed 60 Vbeta and 13 Jbeta primers. Libraries were prepared by immunoSEQ multiplex PCR; TCRdb keeps only in-frame clonotypes and omits some of them. The table lists 80,000 to 100,000 clones, 70% of them singletons. Input material: PBMCs. The receptors were gathered from a man aged 50 or older in good health and CMV-seronegative.

This clone was seen more than once but under ten times. The chain combines TRBV5-1 with TRBJ2-3; D not resolved. From germline, CDR1 is SGHRS and CDR2 YFSETQ. The CDR3 totals 15 residues. Trimming pared 6 bases from V and 0 bases from J, leaving 14 bases between. CDR3 amino acids: CASTSVGISTDTQYF. As DNA, the CDR3 is TGCGCCAGCACCTCGGTGGGCATAAGCACAGATACGCAGTATTTT.

The chain links TRBV29-1 to TRBJ1-2, with 11 bases that match TRBD1. The V segment lost 4 bases and the J segment 4 bases; nucleotides outside the gene matches: 5. The CDR3 runs 14 residues. Germline-derived CDR1 and CDR2 are SQVTM and ANQGSEA. CDR3: CSVGRTGGSYGYTF. The DNA of the CDR3 is TGCAGCGTTGGCCGGACAGGGGGCAGCTATGGCTACACCTTC.

The rearrangement uses TRBV28 and TRBJ2-5, with 7 positions matching TRBD2. Germline trimming cut 0 bases from V and 5 bases from J; bases unmatched to any gene: 3. The CDR3 sequence is 14 residues long. Germline loops: CDR1 MDHEN, CDR2 SYDVKM. CDR3 sequence (DNA): TGTGCCAGCAGTTTATGGTGGGGGGGGGAGACCCAGTACTTC. Its translation is CASSLWWGGETQYF.

This clone was observed a handful of times. This chain connects TRBV27 to TRBJ1-5; unclear D gene. Germline CDR1 MNHEY, CDR2 SMNVEV (reference sequence). V gave up 2 bases and J gave up 5 bases, with 13 bases separating them. The CDR3 has 15 amino acids. The CDR3 sequence: CASSLGSAGHQPQHF. The CDR3 DNA is TGTGCCAGCAGTTTAGGGTCGGCGGGCCATCAGCCCCAGCATTTT.

The V gene is TRBV2, the J gene TRBJ2-3; possibly TRBD2 for D (5 bases). The CDR3 consists of 16 residues. With 2 bases removed from V and 2 bases from J, the gap between germline ends came to 14 bases. The germline CDR1 and CDR2 sequences are SNHLY and FYNNEI. CDR3 bases: TGTGCCAGCAGTGAAATCGGGGTTTACGACACAGATACGCAGTATTTT. Its translation: CASSEIGVYDTDTQYF.

The chain is built from TRBV2 and TRBJ1-5; tentative D call: TRBD1 (5 bases). The CDR3 spans 13 residues. Germline CDR1 reads SNHLY; CDR2 reads FYNNEI. Trimming pared 8 bases from V and 3 bases from J, leaving 11 bases between. The CDR3 loop is CASGSGVNQPQHF. Written as DNA, the CDR3 is TGTGCCAGCGGGTCGGGGGTCAATCAGCCCCAGCATTTT.

The chain recombines TRBV7-9 with TRBJ2-5, with D perhaps matching TRBD2 (5 bases). The CDR3 totals 13 residues. Germline lookup yields CDR1 SEHNR and CDR2 FQNEAQ (reference sequence). Trimming removed 3 bases from V and 7 bases from J, with 12 bases in between. The CDR3 DNA follows: TGTGCCAGCAGCTTGGCTAGAGGGAGGACCCAGTACTTC. This sequence encodes CASSLARGRTQYF.

The CDR3 loop is CAISETSLQVDTQYF. CDR3 sequence (DNA): TGTGCCATCAGTGAGACAAGCCTTCAGGTAGATACGCAGTATTTT. The V gene is TRBV10-3, the J gene TRBJ2-3; D gene ambiguous. Trimming shortened V by 2 bases and J by 5 bases, and 14 bases separated the two germline ends. Germline CDR1 is ENHRY and CDR2 is SYGVKD. This CDR3 has 15 residues.

The V call is TRBV10-3, the J call TRBJ2-1, with 10 bases that match TRBD2. J gave up 2 bases and V 6 bases, and 10 bases lay outside the gene matches. CDR3 length equals 17 residues. Germline V gene lookup returns CDR1 ENHRY and CDR2 SYGVKD. The CDR3 DNA reads as TGTGCCATCAGCGTGGACGAGCGGGAGGGTACCTACAATGAGCAGTTCTTC. Amino acid sequence: CAISVDEREGTYNEQFF.

This clone was seen only once. V gene TRBV29-1 combines with J gene TRBJ2-3, with TRBD2 matching over 7 bases. Looked up from germline, CDR1 is SQVTM and CDR2 is ANQGSEA. The CDR3 has 15 residues. V trimming: 0 bases; J trimming: 2 bases; junction bases outside the gene matches: 5. The CDR3 reads CSVEEGRGSTDTQYF. For the CDR3, the DNA is TGCAGCGTTGAAGAGGGGAGGGGATCCACAGATACGCAGTATTTT.

The chain is built from TRBV28 and TRBJ1-3, with D perhaps TRBD1 (6 bases). Germline V lookup: CDR1 MDHEN, CDR2 SYDVKM. The V end lost 7 bases, the J end lost 0 bases, and 16 bases lay between the germline ends. This CDR3 has 16 residues. CDR3 DNA: TGTGCCAGCAAATCACAGGGTTCGATCTCTGGAAACACCATATATTTT. Protein sequence: CASKSQGSISGNTIYF.

The chain combines TRBV5-1 with TRBJ2-5, with 7 bases aligning to TRBD1. CDR1 SGHRS and CDR2 YFSETQ come from the germline V gene. The CDR3 loop spans 14 amino acids. With 0 bases clipped from V and 4 bases from J, the junction kept 3 bases outside the gene matches. The CDR3, as DNA: TGCGCCAGCAGCTTGGTGCCAGGGGGAGAGACCCAGTACTTC. Protein: CASSLVPGGETQYF. The full variable domain, completed using reference TRBV5-1 and TRBJ2-5, is KAGVTQTPRYLIKTRGQQVTLSCSPISGHRSVSWYQQTPGQGLQFLFEYFSETQRNKGNFPGRFSGRQFSNSRSEMNVSTLELGDSALYLCASSLVPGGETQYFGPGTRLLVL.

V is TRBV28 and J is TRBJ2-1; 11 bases map to TRBD2. V lost 5 bases and J lost 12; bases outside the gene matches: 21. CDR1 is MDHEN and CDR2 is SYDVKM in the germline V gene. The CDR3 has 18 residues. DNA for the CDR3: TGTGCCAGCAGTCCCGCCTCCGTTCCCCTAGCGGGGGGAAAGGGGCAGTTCTTC. This gives the protein CASSPASVPLAGGKGQFF.

The rearrangement links TRBV6-5 to TRBJ1-4, with D possibly TRBD1 on 5 matching bases. Germline-derived CDR1 and CDR2 are MNHEY and SVGAGI. V lost 0 bases and J lost 7, with 12 bases in between. The CDR3 runs 15 residues. The CDR3 coding sequence is TGTGCCAGCAGTTACTCGGGGGGTCCGCTTGAAAAACTGTTTTTT. It encodes CASSYSGGPLEKLFF.

V is TRBV11-2 and J is TRBJ1-1; D call uncertain. Germline lookup yields CDR1 SGHAT and CDR2 FQNNGV. V was shortened by 0 bases and J by 1 base, with 3 bases between the two germline ends. There are 13 residues in the CDR3. CDR3 bases: TGTGCCAGCAGCTTAGATAGGAACACTGAAGCTTTCTTT. It specifies CASSLDRNTEAFF.

The chain carries TRBV10-3 and TRBJ2-5; D unclear. The J call may be mistaken, given a closer DNA end match to TRBJ2-7. This CDR3 is 15 amino acids long. Germline V gives CDR1 ENHRY, CDR2 SYGVKD. As DNA, the CDR3 is TGTGCCATCAGTGATAGTACGGGTACGAGATACGAGCAGTACTTC. Its translation: CAISDSTGTRYEQYF.

With regard to this clone: Since the CDR3 does not end with the conserved phenylalanine or tryptophan, this likely comes from a read error. Because the CDR3's place on the DNA is in doubt, the DNA is left out and the CDR3 is given as listed by TCRdb. CDR3 loop: CASSFQPGQASI. The chain joins TRBV13 to TRBJ1-2; TRBD1, the table's D call, lacks a check against the DNA. The CDR3 is made up of 12 amino acids, end residues included. Germline lookup yields CDR1 PRHDT and CDR2 FYEKMQ (reference sequence).

The rearrangement uses TRBV6-1 and TRBJ1-3, with 9 bases matching TRBD1. Trimming cost V 9 bases and J 0 bases; bases outside gene matches: 3. The CDR3 runs 14 residues. The germline gives CDR1 MNHNS, CDR2 SASEGT. The CDR3 loop reads CARGQGSSGNTIYF. CDR3 DNA sequence: TGTGCCAGGGGACAGGGAAGCTCTGGAAACACCATATATTTT.

The V gene is TRBV15, the J gene TRBJ2-1; D is perhaps TRBD2 (6 bases). V gave up 0 bases and J gave up 0 bases, with 18 bases separating them. Per the germline V gene, CDR1 is LNHNV and CDR2 is YYDKDF (reference sequence). CDR3 length equals 19 residues. CDR3 protein: CATSREGRFGRSSYNEQFF. The CDR3 DNA sequence: TGTGCCACCAGCAGAGAAGGCCGTTTCGGGAGATCCTCCTACAATGAGCAGTTCTTC. Full variable domain (rest looked up from reference TRBV15 and TRBJ2-1): DAMVIQNPRYQVTQFGKPVTLSCSQTLNHNVMYWYQQKSSQAPKLLFHYYDKDFNNEADTPDNFQSRRPNTSFCFLDIRSPGLGDTAMYLCATSREGRFGRSSYNEQFFGPGTRLTVL.

This clone has a single count. V gene TRBV6-5 combines with J gene TRBJ2-3; 10 bases fit TRBD2. CDR3 length: 15 amino acids. Germline CDR1 is MNHEY and CDR2 is SVGAGI. V was clipped by 6 bases and J by 3 bases; unmatched bases: 6. DNA of the CDR3: TGTGCCAGCAGCTCAGCGGGGGGGAGGACAGATACGCAGTATTTT. The encoded protein is CASSSAGGRTDTQYF.

The V and J genes are TRBV9 and TRBJ2-5, with D possibly being TRBD1 (6 bases). CDR3 length: 17 amino acids. With 2 bases removed from V and 4 bases from J, the gap between germline ends came to 21 bases. From germline, CDR1 is SGDLS and CDR2 YYNGEE. This chain's CDR3 is CASSVSNYDRSGETQYF. DNA of the CDR3: TGTGCCAGCAGCGTTTCGAACTACGACAGGTCCGGAGAGACCCAGTACTTC.

This clone was found a few times. This chain uses TRBV29-1 with TRBJ1-2; D gene uncertain. This CDR3 contains 13 residues. Deletions cut 4 bases from V and 6 bases from J, with 15 bases between. From germline, CDR1 is SQVTM and CDR2 ANQGSEA. This CDR3 reads CSVGDTYENGYTF. The CDR3 DNA sequence: TGCAGCGTTGGAGATACCTACGAAAATGGCTACACCTTC.

V and J are TRBV28 and TRBJ1-1; 7 bases agree with TRBD1. Germline V gene lookup returns CDR1 MDHEN and CDR2 SYDVKM. J lost 9 bases, V lost 7 bases, and 14 bases had no gene match. The CDR3 is made up of 14 amino acids. CDR3 DNA sequence: TGTGCCAGCACCCTGCGATATCAGGGGGTTCAAGCTTTCTTT. Protein: CASTLRYQGVQAFF. Using reference TRBV28 and TRBJ1-1 for the parts outside the CDR3, the full variable domain is DVKVTQSSRYLVKRTGEKVFLECVQDMDHENMFWYRQDPGLGLRLIYFSYDVKMKEKGDIPEGYSVSREKKERFSLILESASTNQTSMYLCASTLRYQGVQAFFGQGTRLTVV.

The sample holds one count of this clone. The chain combines TRBV27 with TRBJ1-1, with TRBD1 matching 9 bases. Trimming cost V 2 bases and J 2 bases; bases outside gene matches: 9. CDR3 length equals 17 residues. Germline assignment: CDR1 MNHEY and CDR2 SMNVEV (reference sequence). The CDR3 DNA follows: TGTGCCAGCAGTTTAACCCCGGGACAGGGACGAAACACTGAAGCTTTCTTT. Its translation: CASSLTPGQGRNTEAFF.

The chain employs TRBV4-1 and TRBJ2-7, with 7 bases aligning to TRBD2. The V segment lost 1 base and the J segment 6 bases; nucleotides outside the gene matches: 9. This CDR3 region has 15 residues. Germline V gene lookup returns CDR1 MGHRA and CDR2 YSYEKL. CDR3 nucleotides: TGCGCCAGCAGCCAAGCGCGGGCGGGAGCCTCCGAGCAGTACTTC. Amino acid sequence: CASSQARAGASEQYF.

A few counts support this clone. The V and J genes are TRBV19 and TRBJ1-5, with a possible D match to TRBD1 (6 bases). CDR3 length: 17 residues. The germline CDR1 and CDR2 sequences are LNHDA and SQIVND (reference sequence). With 4 bases removed from V and 0 bases from J, the gap between germline ends came to 16 bases. CDR3 coding DNA: TGTGCCAGTAGTACTTCAATGACAGGCTATAGCAATCAGCCCCAGCATTTT. Residues: CASSTSMTGYSNQPQHF. Together with reference TRBV19 and TRBJ1-5, the CDR3 gives the full variable domain: DGGITQSPKYLFRKEGQNVTLSCEQNLNHDAMYWYRQDPGQGLRLIYYSQIVNDFQKGDIAEGYSVSREKKESFPLTVTSAQKNPTAFYLCASSTSMTGYSNQPQHFGDGTRLSIL.

V usage is TRBV9 and J usage is TRBJ2-2; D might be TRBD2 (5 bases). Trimming left V 5 bases short and J 8 bases short, with 22 bases between. CDR3 size: 16 residues. Germline values: CDR1 SGDLS, CDR2 YYNGEE. The DNA of the CDR3 is TGTGCCAGCAGAAATAGCGCCACAGACCCCCGGGGGGAGCTGTTTTTT. It translates to CASRNSATDPRGELFF. Based on the CDR3 plus reference TRBV9 and TRBJ2-2, the full variable domain is DSGVTQTPKHLITATGQRVTLRCSPRSGDLSVYWYQQSLDQGLQFLIQYYNGEERAKGNILERFSAQQFPDLHSELNLSSLELGDSALYFCASRNSATDPRGELFFGEGSRLTVL.

The chain is built from TRBV5-4 and TRBJ1-1; D possibly corresponds to TRBD1 (6 bases). Per the germline V gene, CDR1 is SGHNT and CDR2 is YYREEE (reference sequence). The V and J ends lost 2 bases and 4 bases respectively, with 12 bases between them. This CDR3 comprises 14 residues. The CDR3 sequence: CASSFGQQTTEAFF. Written as DNA, the CDR3 is TGTGCCAGCAGCTTCGGACAGCAAACCACTGAAGCTTTCTTT.

The CDR3 region is CASSPLVRQGANTGELFF. DNA of the CDR3: TGTGCCAGCAGCCCCCTGGTGCGACAGGGGGCAAACACCGGGGAGCTGTTTTTT. The chain couples TRBV7-9 to TRBJ2-2; the match to TRBD1 covers 10 bases. Trimming removed 5 bases from V and 2 bases from J; junction bases left unmatched: 11. CDR3 size: 18 residues. The V gene's germline CDR1 is SEHNR and CDR2 FQNEAQ (reference sequence).

The V call is TRBV7-9, the J call TRBJ2-5; a weak D match, TRBD2 (5 bases). Matching the DNA end better, TRBJ2-7 makes the J call doubtful. This CDR3 spans 12 amino acids. Germline CDR1 and CDR2: SEHNR and FQNEAQ (reference sequence). CDR3 DNA sequence: TGTGCCAGCATCGGGGAGTCCTACGAGCAGTACTTC. This gives the protein CASIGESYEQYF.